The text below deals with one T cell receptor beta chain. The sample is drawn from a study of blood T cells in healthy people across ages. Primed by a sample-barcoded 5' primer and a J-beta primer mix, a second PCR proceeded for about 7 to 12 cycles. Every cDNA was tagged by a template-switch adaptor with 12 random nucleotides. Each of the samples gave a minimum of 2.5 million paired-end reads that contained CDR3. TCRdb reanalysed the 5' RACE reads using MiXCR and keeps one entry per CDR3 protein. The data contain over 500,000 distinct CDR3 sequences, roughly half of them singletons. The CDR3 sequence is 12 residues long. Germline CDR1 is DFQATT and CDR2 is SNEGSKA (reference sequence). V lost 6 bases to trimming and J lost 7 bases, with 13 bases between them.

This clonotype was sampled from an elderly woman in good health. This rearrangement joins TRBV20-1 to TRBJ2-1, with D possibly matching TRBD2 (6 bases). Sequencing was performed on blood. The CDR3 region has the DNA TGCAGTGCGGGACCACTAGCAAATGAGCAGTTCTTC. Translation: CSAGPLANEQFF.